Given below is one TCR beta chain in context. Produced via immunoSEQ multiplex PCR; TCRdb's table is partial and in-frame only. The profile shows 80,000 to 100,000 clones, 80% of them singletons. Trimming took off 8 bases at V and 1 base at J, with 6 bases between the two ends. The CDR3 contains 11 residues. The sample is drawn from a study of blood T cell repertoires in COVID-19. The V and J genes are TRBV12-3 or TRBV12-4 and TRBJ2-7; D is possibly TRBD2 (5 bases). This receptor was taken from a human donor in a cohort sampled during active COVID-19. Specimen: peripheral blood. The CDR3 sequence is CASAGSYEQYF. For the CDR3, the DNA is TGTGCCAGCGCGGGTTCCTACGAGCAGTACTTC.